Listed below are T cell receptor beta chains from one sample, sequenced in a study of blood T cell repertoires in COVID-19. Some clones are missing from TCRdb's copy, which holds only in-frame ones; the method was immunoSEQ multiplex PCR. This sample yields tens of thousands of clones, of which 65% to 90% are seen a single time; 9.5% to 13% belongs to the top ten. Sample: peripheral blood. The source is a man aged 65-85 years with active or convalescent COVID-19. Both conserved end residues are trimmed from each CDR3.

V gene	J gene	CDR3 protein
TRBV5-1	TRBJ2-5	ASSLMTSGRAGETQY
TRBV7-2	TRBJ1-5	ASSPGGGGNQPQH
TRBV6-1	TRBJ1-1	ASSEPGGGTEAF
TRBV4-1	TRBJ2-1	ASSFGQGAPSEQF
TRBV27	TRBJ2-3	ASRPSGGRTDTQY
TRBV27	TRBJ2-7	ASSSSGTHYEQY
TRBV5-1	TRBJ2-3	ASSWSGTTDTQY
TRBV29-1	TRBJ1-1	SVHPLRGTEAF
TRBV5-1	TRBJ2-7	ASSRSGSSYEQY
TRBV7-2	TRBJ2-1	ASSLELLGGHEQF
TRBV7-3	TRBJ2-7	ASSCSGTYFAYEQY
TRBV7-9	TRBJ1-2	ASSSLNYGYT
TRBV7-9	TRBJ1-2	ASTTGIRGYT
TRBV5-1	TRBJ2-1	ASSRTGSSYNEQF
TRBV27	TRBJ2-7	ASSFDETGTREQY
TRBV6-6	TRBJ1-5	ASSRGPPAGPQH
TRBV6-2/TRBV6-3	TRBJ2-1	ASSYAGYSYNEQF
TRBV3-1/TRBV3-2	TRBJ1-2	ASSQGTATLTKVGYT
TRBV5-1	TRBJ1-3	ASSPESGSRNTIY
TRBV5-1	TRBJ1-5	ASSLAGGAGQPQH
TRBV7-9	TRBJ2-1	ASSLVPIAYSSYNEQF
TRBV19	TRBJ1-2	ASNPTESNYGYT
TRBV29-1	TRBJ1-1	SVDHGQFEAF
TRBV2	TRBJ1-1	ASSEARQLNTEAF
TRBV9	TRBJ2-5	ASSVGGTGGETQY
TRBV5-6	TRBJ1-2	ASSSGTPGGYT
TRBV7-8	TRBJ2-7	ASSQQGPHEQY
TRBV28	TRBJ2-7	ASSTSFEQY
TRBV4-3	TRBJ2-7	ASSRGSGIVSEQY
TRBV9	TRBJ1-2	ASPYRGARHGYT
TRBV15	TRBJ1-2	ATSRDRAYGYT
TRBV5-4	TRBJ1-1	ASSRRDTEAF
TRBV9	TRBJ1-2	ASSVEPAGSYGYT
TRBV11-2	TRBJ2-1	ASSLAGGPIEQF
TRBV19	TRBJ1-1	ASSRQGRGTEAF
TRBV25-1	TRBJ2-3	ASDLGASGRPGDTQY
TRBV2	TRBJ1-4	ASRAYRGMEKLF
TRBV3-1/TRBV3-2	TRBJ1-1	ASSQVGGEAF
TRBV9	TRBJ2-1	ASSPRLAGGPNEQF
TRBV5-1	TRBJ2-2	ASSLSQGNTGELF
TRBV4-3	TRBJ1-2	ASSHGQGGLGYT
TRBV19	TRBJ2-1	ASSLLAGDEQF
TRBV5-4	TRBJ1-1	ASSLEAGLGNTEAF
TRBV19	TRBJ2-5	ASSPRQVETQY
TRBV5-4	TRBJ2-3	ASSLDGTRDTDTQY